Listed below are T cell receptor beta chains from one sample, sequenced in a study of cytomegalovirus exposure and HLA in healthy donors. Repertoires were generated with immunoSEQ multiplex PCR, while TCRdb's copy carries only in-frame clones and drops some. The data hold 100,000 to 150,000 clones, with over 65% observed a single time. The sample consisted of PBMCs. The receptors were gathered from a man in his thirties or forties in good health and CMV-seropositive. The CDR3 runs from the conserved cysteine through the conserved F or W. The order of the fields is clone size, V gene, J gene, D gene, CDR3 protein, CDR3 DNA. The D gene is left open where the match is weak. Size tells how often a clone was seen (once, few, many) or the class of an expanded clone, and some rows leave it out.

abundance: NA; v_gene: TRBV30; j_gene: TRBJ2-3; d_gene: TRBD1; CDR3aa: CAWSGTGVPDTQYF; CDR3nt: TGTGCCTGGAGTGGGACAGGGGTTCCAGATACGCAGTATTTT
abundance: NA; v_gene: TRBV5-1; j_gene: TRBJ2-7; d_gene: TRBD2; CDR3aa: CASSLVGGRASDEQYF; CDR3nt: TGCGCCAGCAGCTTGGTCGGCGGGAGGGCCTCGGACGAGCAGTACTTC
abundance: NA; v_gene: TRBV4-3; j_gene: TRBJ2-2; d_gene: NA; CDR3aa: CASSQGENGELFF; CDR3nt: TGCGCCAGCAGCCAAGGGGAGAACGGGGAGCTGTTTTTT
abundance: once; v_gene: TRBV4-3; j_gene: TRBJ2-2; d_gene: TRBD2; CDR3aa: CASSERTSGTGELFF; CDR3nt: TGCGCCAGCAGCGAAAGGACTAGCGGCACCGGGGAGCTGTTTTTT
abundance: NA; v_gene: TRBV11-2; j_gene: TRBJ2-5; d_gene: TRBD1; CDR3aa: CASSPDRGYEQYF; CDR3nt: TGTGCCAGCAGCCCGGACAGGGGGTATGAGCAGTACTTC
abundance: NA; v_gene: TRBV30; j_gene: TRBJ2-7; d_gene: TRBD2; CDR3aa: CAWWGGSSYEQYF; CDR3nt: TGTGCCTGGTGGGGGGGATCCTCCTACGAGCAGTACTTC
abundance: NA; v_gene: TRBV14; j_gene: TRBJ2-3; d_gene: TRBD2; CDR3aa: CASSHLAGLSTDTQYF; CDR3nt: TGTGCCAGCAGCCATTTAGCGGGGCTCAGCACAGATACGCAGTATTTT
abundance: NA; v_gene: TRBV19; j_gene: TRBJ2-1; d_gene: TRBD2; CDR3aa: CASRSLALLSNEQFF; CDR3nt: TGTGCCTCCCGATCACTAGCGCTACTCTCGAATGAGCAGTTCTTC
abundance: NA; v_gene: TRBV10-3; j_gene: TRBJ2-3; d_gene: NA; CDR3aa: CAISPDSYTDTQYF; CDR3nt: TGTGCCATCAGTCCGGACAGCTACACAGATACGCAGTATTTT
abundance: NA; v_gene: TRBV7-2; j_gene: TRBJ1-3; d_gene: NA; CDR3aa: CASSFGGNTIYF; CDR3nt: TGTGCCAGCAGCTTCGGGGGAAACACCATATATTTT
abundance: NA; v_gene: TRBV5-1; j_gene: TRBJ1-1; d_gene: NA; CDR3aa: CASSFTVNTEAFF; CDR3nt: TGCGCCAGCAGTTTTACAGTGAACACTGAAGCTTTCTTT
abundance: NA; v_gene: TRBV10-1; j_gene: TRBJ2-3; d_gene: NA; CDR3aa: CASSGAPGAVGDTQYF; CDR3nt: TGCGCCAGCAGCGGAGCTCCAGGGGCAGTGGGTGATACGCAGTATTTT
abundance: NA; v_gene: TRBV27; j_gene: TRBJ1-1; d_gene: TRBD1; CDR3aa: CASSFHRGGTEAFF; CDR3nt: TGTGCCAGCAGTTTTCACAGGGGGGGGACTGAAGCTTTCTTT
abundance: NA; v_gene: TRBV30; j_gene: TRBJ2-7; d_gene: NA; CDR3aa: CAWSVHRVIPYEQYF; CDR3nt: TGTGCCTGGAGTGTACACAGGGTTATTCCCTACGAGCAGTACTTC
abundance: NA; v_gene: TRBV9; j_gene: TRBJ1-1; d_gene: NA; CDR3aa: CASSVGPLNTEAFF; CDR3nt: TGTGCCAGCAGCGTTGGGCCGCTGAACACTGAAGCTTTCTTT
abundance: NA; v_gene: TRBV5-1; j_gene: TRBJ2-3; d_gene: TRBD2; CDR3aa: CASSLRLASYTDTQYF; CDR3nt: TGCGCCAGCAGCTTAAGACTAGCGAGCTACACAGATACGCAGTATTTT
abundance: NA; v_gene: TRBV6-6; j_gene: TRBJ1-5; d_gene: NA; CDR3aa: CASSYSLQNQPQHF; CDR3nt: TGTGCCAGCAGTTACTCCCTACAGAATCAGCCCCAGCATTTT
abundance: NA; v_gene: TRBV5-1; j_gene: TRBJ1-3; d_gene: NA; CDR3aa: CASSLGVSGNTIYF; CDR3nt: TGCGCCAGCAGCTTGGGGGTTAGCGGAAACACCATATATTTT
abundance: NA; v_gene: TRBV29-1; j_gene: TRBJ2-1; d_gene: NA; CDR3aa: CSVRQAGTYNEQFF; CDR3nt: TGCAGCGTTCGGCAAGCAGGTACCTACAATGAGCAGTTCTTC
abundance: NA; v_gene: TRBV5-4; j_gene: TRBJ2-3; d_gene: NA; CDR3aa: CASSLGTSLFHTQYF; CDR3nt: TGTGCCAGCAGCTTAGGGACTTCTCTGTTTCATACGCAGTATTTT
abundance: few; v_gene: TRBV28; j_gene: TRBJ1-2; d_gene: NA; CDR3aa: CASSAGGGGAGYGYTF; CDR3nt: TGTGCCAGCAGTGCCGGAGGGGGGGGCGCTGGGTATGGCTACACCTTC
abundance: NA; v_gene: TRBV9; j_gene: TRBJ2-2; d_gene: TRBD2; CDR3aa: CASSVSAGTSGTPNTGELFF; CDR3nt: TGTGCCAGCAGCGTTAGTGCGGGGACTAGCGGGACCCCGAACACCGGGGAGCTGTTTTTT
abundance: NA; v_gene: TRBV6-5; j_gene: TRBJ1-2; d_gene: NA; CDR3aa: CASTPRAGNYGYTF; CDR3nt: TGTGCCAGCACCCCCCGGGCAGGGAACTATGGCTACACCTTC
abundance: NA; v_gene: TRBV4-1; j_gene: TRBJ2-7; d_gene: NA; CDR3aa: CASSQEQGWEQYF; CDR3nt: TGCGCCAGCAGCCAGGAACAGGGTTGGGAGCAGTACTTC
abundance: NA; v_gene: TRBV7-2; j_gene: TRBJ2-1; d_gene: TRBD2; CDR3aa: CASSLLGRGSSYNEQFF; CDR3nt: TGTGCCAGCAGCCTACTTGGTCGCGGGAGCTCCTACAATGAGCAGTTCTTC
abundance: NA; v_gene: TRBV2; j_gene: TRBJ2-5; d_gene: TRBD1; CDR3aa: CASTSSDRYQETQYF; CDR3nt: TGTGCCAGCACCTCCTCGGACAGGTACCAAGAGACCCAGTACTTC
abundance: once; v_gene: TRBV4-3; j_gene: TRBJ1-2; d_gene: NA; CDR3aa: CASSQRPVDSYGYTF; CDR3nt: TGCGCCAGCAGCCAACGCCCCGTAGACAGCTATGGCTACACCTTC
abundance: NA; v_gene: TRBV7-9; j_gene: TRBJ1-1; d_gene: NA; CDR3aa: CASSPAPDTEAFF; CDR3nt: TGTGCCAGCAGTCCCGCCCCGGACACTGAAGCTTTCTTT
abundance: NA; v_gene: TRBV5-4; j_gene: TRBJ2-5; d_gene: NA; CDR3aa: CASSQGRETQYF; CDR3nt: TGTGCCAGCAGCCAGGGAAGAGAGACCCAGTACTTC
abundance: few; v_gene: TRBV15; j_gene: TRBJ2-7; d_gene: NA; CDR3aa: CATSREGRVGEQYF; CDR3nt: TGTGCCACCAGCAGAGAAGGCAGGGTGGGGGAGCAGTACTTC
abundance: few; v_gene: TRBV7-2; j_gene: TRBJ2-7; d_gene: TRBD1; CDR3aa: CASSRGTASREQYF; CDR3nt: TGTGCCAGCAGCAGAGGGACAGCCTCGAGGGAGCAGTACTTC
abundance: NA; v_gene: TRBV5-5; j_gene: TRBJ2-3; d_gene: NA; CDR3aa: CASSLEGADTQYF; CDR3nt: TGTGCCAGCAGCTTGGAAGGGGCAGATACGCAGTATTTT
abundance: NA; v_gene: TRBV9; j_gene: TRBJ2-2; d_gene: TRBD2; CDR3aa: CASSLSGLGALGELFF; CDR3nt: TGTGCCAGCAGCCTCTCGGGACTAGGAGCACTCGGGGAGCTGTTTTTT
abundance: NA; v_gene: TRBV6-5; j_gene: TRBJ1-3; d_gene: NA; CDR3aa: CASTRGYGNTIYF; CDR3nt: TGTGCCAGCACTCGGGGGTATGGAAACACCATATATTTT
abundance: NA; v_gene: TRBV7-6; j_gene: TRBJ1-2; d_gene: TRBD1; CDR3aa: CASSYAGGYGYTF; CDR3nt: TGTGCCAGCAGTTATGCAGGGGGGTATGGCTACACCTTC
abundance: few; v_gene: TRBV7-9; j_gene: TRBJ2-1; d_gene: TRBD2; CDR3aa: CARGSTSGPYNEQFF; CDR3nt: TGTGCCAGGGGATCGACTAGCGGACCATACAATGAGCAGTTCTTC
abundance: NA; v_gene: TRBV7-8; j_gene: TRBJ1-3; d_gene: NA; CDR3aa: CASSLAGTPGNTIYF; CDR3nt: TGTGCCAGCAGCTTAGCAGGGACACCTGGAAACACCATATATTTT
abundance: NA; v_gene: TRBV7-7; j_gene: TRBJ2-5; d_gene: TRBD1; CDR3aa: CASSPGTGDGAQYF; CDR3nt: TGTGCTAGCAGCCCGGGGACAGGGGACGGGGCCCAGTACTTC
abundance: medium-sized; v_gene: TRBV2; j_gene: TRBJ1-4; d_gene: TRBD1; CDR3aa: CASSVYRGTNEKLFF; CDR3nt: TGTGCCAGCAGTGTATACAGGGGTACTAATGAAAAACTGTTTTTT
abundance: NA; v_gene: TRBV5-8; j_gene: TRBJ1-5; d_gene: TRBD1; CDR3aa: CASSPGGNKLQPQHF; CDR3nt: TGTGCCAGTTCTCCAGGGGGGAACAAACTTCAGCCCCAGCATTTT
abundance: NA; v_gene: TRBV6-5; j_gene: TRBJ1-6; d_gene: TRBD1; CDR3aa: CASSYSTGTYNSPLHF; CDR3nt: TGTGCCAGCAGTTACTCGACAGGGACCTATAATTCACCCCTCCACTTT
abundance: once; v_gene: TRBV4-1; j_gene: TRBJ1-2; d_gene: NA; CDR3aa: CASSQADSDGNGYTF; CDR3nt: TGCGCCAGCAGCCAAGCGGACAGTGATGGGAATGGCTACACCTTC
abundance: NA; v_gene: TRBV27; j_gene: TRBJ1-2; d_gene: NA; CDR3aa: CASSTGTGDYGYTF; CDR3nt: TGTGCCAGCAGTACCGGGACGGGGGACTATGGCTACACCTTC
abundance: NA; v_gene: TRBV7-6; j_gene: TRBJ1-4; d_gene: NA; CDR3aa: CASSPRTGGEKLFF; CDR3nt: TGTGCCAGCAGCCCCCGAACAGGCGGAGAAAAACTGTTTTTT
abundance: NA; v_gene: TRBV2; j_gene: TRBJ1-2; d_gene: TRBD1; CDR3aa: CASSELQGAGGYTF; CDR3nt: TGTGCCAGCAGTGAGCTGCAGGGGGCGGGTGGCTACACCTTC
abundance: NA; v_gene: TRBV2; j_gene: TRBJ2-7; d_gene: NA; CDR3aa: CASGGGLAELWEQYF; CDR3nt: TGTGCCAGCGGGGGGGGGCTAGCGGAGCTCTGGGAGCAGTACTTC
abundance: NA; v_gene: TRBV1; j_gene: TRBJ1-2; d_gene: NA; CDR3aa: CTSSRVRDSLPLGGYTF; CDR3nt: TGCACCAGCAGCCGAGTCCGGGACAGCCTCCCCCTTGGGGGCTACACCTTC
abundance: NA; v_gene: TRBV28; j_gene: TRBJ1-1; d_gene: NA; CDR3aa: CATVIRDTEAFF; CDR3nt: TGTGCCACCGTCATCCGCGACACTGAAGCTTTCTTT
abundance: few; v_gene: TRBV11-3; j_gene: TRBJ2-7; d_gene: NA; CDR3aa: CASSSDYSYEQYF; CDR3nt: TGTGCCAGCAGCTCGGACTACTCCTACGAGCAGTACTTC
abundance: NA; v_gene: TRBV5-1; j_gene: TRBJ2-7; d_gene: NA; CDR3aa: CASTYGGARYEQYF; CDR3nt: TGCGCCAGCACTTATGGGGGGGCTCGGTACGAGCAGTACTTC
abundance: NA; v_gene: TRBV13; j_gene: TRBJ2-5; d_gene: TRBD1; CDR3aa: CASSTMTGAQETQYF; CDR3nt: TGTGCCAGCAGCACTATGACAGGGGCCCAAGAGACCCAGTACTTC
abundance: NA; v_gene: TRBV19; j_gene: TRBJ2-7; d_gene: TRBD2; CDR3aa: CASSILASGSYEQYF; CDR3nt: TGTGCCAGTAGTATCCTGGCTAGCGGGAGCTACGAGCAGTACTTC
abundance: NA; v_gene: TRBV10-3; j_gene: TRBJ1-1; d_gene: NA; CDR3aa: CAIRDRGKFTEAFF; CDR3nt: TGTGCCATCAGGGACAGAGGAAAATTCACTGAAGCTTTCTTT
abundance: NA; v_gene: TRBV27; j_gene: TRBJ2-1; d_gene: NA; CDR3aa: CASSRGHSSYNEQFF; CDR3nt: TGTGCCAGCAGCCGTGGACACTCCTCCTACAATGAGCAGTTCTTC
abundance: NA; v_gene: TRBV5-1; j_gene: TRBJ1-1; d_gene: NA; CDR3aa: CASSLAATAPEAFF; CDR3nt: TGCGCCAGCAGCTTGGCCGCGACAGCCCCTGAAGCTTTCTTT